One sample yielded the 29 T cell receptor beta chains listed below, sequenced in a study of CD8 T cells in ankylosing spondylitis. Each CDR3 protein is one row after TCRdb ran MiXCR on the 5' RACE reads. Seen here are about 240,000 distinct CDR3 sequences, 9.5% to 12% observed once, and the top ten hold 5.5% to 8%. What was sequenced was blood, either unsorted or a sorted T cell fraction (not recorded which). These receptors were obtained from a male donor with ankylosing spondylitis or in good health (not recorded which).

The table lists this clonotype with many counts. The chain links TRBV9 to TRBJ1-1; 8 bases line up with TRBD1. The CDR3 is 14 residues long. Losses at the gene ends were 3 bases for V and 0 bases for J; bases not matched to a gene: 1. Germline-derived CDR1 and CDR2 are SGDLS and YYNGEE. The CDR3 region has the DNA TGTGCCAGCAGCGGGGACAGGATGAACACTGAAGCTTTCTTT. Protein: CASSGDRMNTEAFF.

This rearrangement joins TRBV12-5 to TRBJ1-2; D unresolved. The CDR3 has 12 amino acids. Trimming pared 4 bases from V and 10 bases from J, leaving 13 bases between. CDR1 is LGHNT and CDR2 is FRNRAP in the germline V gene. This chain's CDR3 is CASGSPRVSYTF. Written as DNA, the CDR3 is TGTGCTAGTGGTTCCCCGCGAGTCTCCTACACCTTC.

This clonotype has a count of ten or more. The chain joins TRBV20-1 to TRBJ1-6, with 9 bases matching TRBD1. V shed 7 bases and J 10 bases; nucleotides not matched to a gene: 5. Germline lookup yields CDR1 DFQATT and CDR2 SNEGSKA (reference sequence). The CDR3 has 12 amino acids. DNA for the CDR3: TGCAGTGTAGGGACAGGGAACTCACCCCTCCACTTT. Residues: CSVGTGNSPLHF.

The sample holds many counts of this clonotype. This chain joins TRBV6-1 and TRBJ1-4; D possibly corresponds to TRBD1 (6 bases). Trimming shortened V by 8 bases and J by 3 bases, and 13 bases separated the two germline ends. CDR1 and CDR2 (germline): MNHNS, SASEGT. The CDR3 sequence is 14 residues long. The DNA of the CDR3 is TGTGCCAGCGCTACAGGGTCAGCTAATGAAAAACTGTTTTTT. Translating it yields CASATGSANEKLFF.

This clonotype was picked up many times. V is TRBV4-2 and J is TRBJ2-1, with 11 bases matching TRBD2. The CDR3 is 17 residues long. J was trimmed by 6 bases and V by 0 bases; bases with no gene match: 7. Germline assignment: CDR1 LGHNA and CDR2 YNFKEQ. CDR3 residues: CASSQEGGTSGFNEQFF. The CDR3 DNA reads as TGTGCCAGCAGCCAAGAAGGAGGGACTAGCGGATTCAATGAGCAGTTCTTC.

This clonotype was observed a handful of times. The chain carries TRBV21-1 and TRBJ2-7; the table assigns TRBD1, which was not confirmed against the DNA. TRBV21-1 is recorded as a pseudogene. The CDR3 length is 14 residues. The CDR3 DNA sequence: TGTGCCAGCAGCGCCCGGACAGAATCCTACGAGCAGTACTTC. Translation gives CASSARTESYEQYF.

This clonotype occurred many times. The chain employs TRBV29-1 and TRBJ2-1; TRBD1 matches at 7 bases. Germline-derived CDR1 and CDR2 are SQVTM and ANQGSEA. The CDR3 spans 14 residues. V was clipped by 1 base and J by 1 base; unmatched bases: 1. The CDR3 is CSVEGQGSYNEQFF. DNA of the CDR3: TGCAGCGTTGAAGGACAGGGTTCCTACAATGAGCAGTTCTTC.

Turning to this clonotype: One end of the junction varies from germline; a read error may be responsible. The CDR3 spells CASTQSGLASSYNEQFF. The CDR3 DNA reads as TGTGCCAGCACCCAATCGGGACTAGCGAGCTCCTACAATGAGCAGTTCTTC. The chain links TRBV16 to TRBJ2-1; 10 bases line up with TRBD2. Looked up from germline, CDR1 is KGHSY and CDR2 is FQNENV. CDR3 length: 17 amino acids.

This clonotype has a handful of counts. The rearrangement uses TRBV5-1 and TRBJ2-2; a possible D gene is TRBD2 (6 bases). The CDR3 spans 16 residues. The germline CDR1 and CDR2 sequences are SGHRS and YFSETQ. V was cut by 2 bases and J by 0 bases, with 11 bases left in between. The CDR3 is CASSFTSGANTGELFF. In nucleotides, the CDR3 is TGCGCCAGCAGCTTCACTTCGGGAGCGAACACCGGGGAGCTGTTTTTT.

This clonotype was detected ten times or more. The chain recombines TRBV10-3 with TRBJ1-5; 7 bases align to TRBD1. Germline CDR1 reads ENHRY; CDR2 reads SYGVKD. The CDR3 contains 14 residues. V lost 5 bases and J lost 4; bases outside the gene matches: 5. The CDR3 region is CAISPGTENQPQHF. CDR3 sequence (DNA): TGTGCCATCAGTCCCGGGACAGAAAATCAGCCCCAGCATTTT.

This clonotype showed up many times. The gene calls are TRBV12-3 or TRBV12-4 and TRBJ1-5; D is ambiguous. Trimming removed 3 bases at V and 4 bases at J, with 7 bases between. The CDR3 loop spans 13 amino acids. The CDR3 here is CASSFSTNQPQHF. The CDR3 DNA is TGTGCCAGCAGTTTTAGTACTAATCAGCCCCAGCATTTT.

The chain uses TRBV3-1 and TRBJ1-1; 8 bases are a match to TRBD1. This CDR3 region has 16 residues. Looked up from germline, CDR1 is LGHDT and CDR2 is YNNKEL (reference sequence). J lost 6 bases, V lost 0 bases, and 9 bases had no gene match. CDR3 sequence reads: CASSQEFRGRRSEAFF. Written as DNA, the CDR3 is TGTGCCAGCAGCCAAGAGTTCAGGGGGCGAAGGTCTGAAGCTTTCTTT.

This clonotype was observed a few times. The rearrangement links TRBV3-1 to TRBJ2-5; D might be TRBD1 (5 bases). The CDR3 has 14 residues. Between the trimmed V and J ends, which lost 0 bases and 5 bases, there was a span of 10 bases. Germline V gene lookup returns CDR1 LGHDT and CDR2 YNNKEL (reference sequence). This chain's CDR3 is CASSQDNRHETQYF. DNA for the CDR3: TGTGCCAGCAGCCAAGATAACAGGCACGAGACCCAGTACTTC.

The rearrangement links TRBV5-1 to TRBJ1-1, with 7 bases identical to TRBD1. The V gene's germline CDR1 is SGHRS and CDR2 YFSETQ. This CDR3 spans 15 amino acids. V dropped 1 base and J dropped 1; count of bases not matched to a gene: 4. CDR3 bases: TGCGCCAGCAGCTTGACGGGACAGAGGAACACTGAAGCTTTCTTT. It codes for CASSLTGQRNTEAFF.

Notes on this clonotype: This clone may be a read error of a much larger clone one base away. This is likely a read error, given that the CDR3 carries no conserved phenylalanine or tryptophan at its end. The J gene is TRBJ2-1, the V gene TRBV20-1; 7 bases match TRBD2. Germline-derived CDR1 and CDR2 are DFQATT and SNEGSKA (reference sequence). Trimming cost V 2 bases and J 13 bases; bases outside gene matches: 2. The CDR3 totals 10 residues. The CDR3 spells CSARLAAQFL. Written as DNA, the CDR3 is TGCAGTGCTAGACTAGCGGCACAGTTCCTC.

The chain joins TRBV7-9 to TRBJ2-3; possibly TRBD2 for D (5 bases). CDR3 length equals 16 residues. In germline, CDR1 is SEHNR, CDR2 FQNEAQ (reference sequence). Between the trimmed V and J ends, which lost 4 bases and 0 bases, there was a span of 14 bases. The CDR3 protein is CASSSRGGLSTDTQYF. The CDR3 nucleotides read TGTGCCAGCAGCTCCCGAGGAGGCCTAAGCACAGATACGCAGTATTTT. The full variable domain, its missing parts supplied by reference TRBV7-9 and TRBJ2-3, is DTGVSQNPRHKITKRGQNVTFRCDPISEHNRLYWYRQTLGQGPEFLTYFQNEAQLEKSRLLSDRFSAERPKGSFSTLEIQRTEQGDSAMYLCASSSRGGLSTDTQYFGPGTRLTVL.

This clonotype has at least ten counts. The chain joins TRBV27 to TRBJ2-1, with a possible D match to TRBD2 (6 bases). CDR3 size: 14 residues. V was pared by 6 bases and J by 5 bases, with 14 bases between. The germline gives CDR1 MNHEY, CDR2 SMNVEV (reference sequence). The CDR3 DNA follows: TGTGCCAGCAGGGAGGGGATCGTTAACAATGAGCAGTTCTTC. This gives the protein CASREGIVNNEQFF.

In this sample, this clonotype turned up many times. This sequence joins TRBV11-1 and TRBJ2-5, with 7 nucleotides matching TRBD1. CDR1 and CDR2 from the germline V gene are SGHAT and FQDESV (reference sequence). This CDR3 region has 13 residues. The V gene end was trimmed by 7 bases and the J gene end by 3 bases; junction bases not matched to a gene: 5. The CDR3 loop reads CASTRDRKETQYF. CDR3 nucleotides: TGTGCCAGCACCCGGGACAGAAAAGAGACCCAGTACTTC.

The rearrangement joins TRBV5-1 to TRBJ1-5; D might be TRBD1 (5 bases). From germline, CDR1 is SGHRS and CDR2 YFSETQ. This CDR3 spans 15 amino acids. Trimming took off 0 bases at V and 4 bases at J, with 11 bases between the two ends. CDR3 nucleotides: TGCGCCAGCAGCTTGGAAGGGTCAGGGAATCAGCCCCAGCATTTT. Protein sequence: CASSLEGSGNQPQHF.

This clonotype was counted ten times or more. The chain recombines TRBV11-2 with TRBJ1-1; D possibly corresponds to TRBD1 (5 bases). This CDR3 spans 15 amino acids. Per the germline V gene, CDR1 is SGHAT and CDR2 is FQNNGV. V was shortened by 2 bases and J by 4 bases, with 14 bases between the two germline ends. As DNA, the CDR3 is TGTGCCAGCAGCTTACCGGACCTGGGGGGCACTGAAGCTTTCTTT. It codes for CASSLPDLGGTEAFF.

This clonotype was seen repeatedly, ten times or more. The rearrangement links TRBV7-6 to TRBJ2-1; 9 bases are shared with TRBD2. The CDR3 totals 14 residues. CDR1 is SGHVS, CDR2 FNYEAQ, per germline. With 3 bases clipped from V and 10 bases from J, the junction kept 7 bases outside the gene matches. The CDR3 DNA reads TGTGCCAGCAGCTTCGGCGGGGGGGCCAAGGAGCAGTTCTTC. Amino acids: CASSFGGGAKEQFF.

The table lists this clonotype with a few counts. This rearrangement joins TRBV29-1 to TRBJ2-5; D gene unclear. The germline V gene has CDR1 SQVTM and CDR2 ANQGSEA. The V gene lost 6 bases and the J gene lost 4 bases, with 3 bases spanning the gap. There are 9 residues in the CDR3. CDR3: CSVRETQYF. The CDR3 bases are TGCAGCGTGAGAGAGACCCAGTACTTC.

As to this clonotype: The junction differs from germline at one of its ends, possibly a read error. The V call is TRBV6-6, the J call TRBJ2-7; D unclear. The CDR3 is 11 amino acids. The germline CDR1 and CDR2 sequences are MNHNY and SVGAGI (reference sequence). The CDR3 nucleotides are TGTGCCAGCGGTTACTCCTACGAGCAGTACTTC. This codes for CASGYSYEQYF.

In this sample, this clonotype turned up a few times. The chain has TRBV5-1 and TRBJ1-1; D is unclear. The CDR3 runs to 14 residues. CDR1 is SGHRS, CDR2 YFSETQ, per germline. Trimming stripped 0 bases from V and 5 bases from J, with 11 bases between. The CDR3 is CASSLEGFGTEAFF. In DNA, the CDR3 is TGCGCCAGCAGCTTGGAAGGGTTTGGGACTGAAGCTTTCTTT.

This clonotype was recorded at least ten times. The V and J genes are TRBV5-1 and TRBJ1-2; no firm D call. In germline, CDR1 is SGHRS, CDR2 YFSETQ. This CDR3 contains 13 residues. With 5 bases removed from V and 8 bases from J, the gap between germline ends came to 16 bases. CDR3 region: CASSFRGEHGYTF. CDR3 nucleotides: TGCGCCAGCAGTTTTCGTGGGGAGCACGGCTACACCTTC.

This clonotype was recorded many times. This rearrangement joins TRBV7-6 to TRBJ2-7; 12 bases are shared with TRBD2. CDR1 SGHVS and CDR2 FNYEAQ come from the germline V gene. This CDR3 has 14 amino acids. V lost 5 bases and J lost 3; bases outside the gene matches: 2. The CDR3 DNA is TGTGCCAGCAGCCCACTAGCGGGGGGCTACGAGCAGTACTTC. Translated, it gives CASSPLAGGYEQYF.

This clonotype has ten or more counts. Here the CDR3 reads CASSSRQTMNTEAFF. The CDR3 nucleotides are TGTGCCAGCAGCTCGAGACAAACTATGAACACTGAAGCTTTCTTT. The chain couples TRBV5-6 to TRBJ1-1, with D hard to call. V lost 3 bases to trimming and J lost 0 bases, with 12 bases between them. The CDR3 has 15 residues. Germline CDR1 reads SGHDT; CDR2 reads YYEEEE.

This clonotype was counted between two and nine times. V gene TRBV20-1 combines with J gene TRBJ2-6; D remains unclear. The CDR3 contains 14 residues. The germline gives CDR1 DFQATT, CDR2 SNEGSKA (reference sequence). Trimming removed 0 bases from V and 0 bases from J, with 3 bases in between. CDR3 sequence reads: CSARDRSGANVLTF. In nucleotides, the CDR3 is TGCAGTGCTAGAGATCGCTCTGGGGCCAACGTCCTGACTTTC.

This clonotype was counted only a few times. The CDR3 reads CASSEAQVSHYGYTF. CDR3 nucleotides: TGTGCCAGCAGTGAAGCGCAAGTCAGCCACTATGGCTACACCTTC. The V and J genes are TRBV2 and TRBJ1-2; the D is unclear. V lost 0 bases and J 3 bases, leaving 11 bases between the germline ends. The length of the CDR3 is 15 residues. In germline, CDR1 is SNHLY, CDR2 FYNNEI.